Below are 28 T cell receptor beta chains sequenced from a single sample in a study of OX40 agonist ivuxolimab in advanced cancers. Profiling relied on immunoSEQ multiplex PCR, and the TCRdb table lists in-frame clones only, not all of them. The repertoire holds approximately 69,000 clones, 80% to 90% seen once, with 0.9% to 1.4% in the top ten. The specimen was CD4+ or CD8+ T cells sorted from blood, collected in a trial of the OX40 agonist ivuxolimab. These receptor sequences come from an adult with an advanced solid tumor such as melanoma, head and neck, liver or kidney cancer.

Points on this clone: The junction differs from germline at one of its ends, possibly a read error. The chain joins TRBV7-2 to TRBJ1-1; the D gene is possibly TRBD1 (6 bases). CDR1 and CDR2 (germline): SGHTA, FQGNSA. The CDR3 runs 13 residues. This CDR3 reads CASSLATGYEAFF. The CDR3 nucleotides are TGTGCCAGCAGCCTAGCGACAGGATATGAAGCTTTCTTT.

This chain uses TRBV19 with TRBJ1-6; TRBD1 agrees at 10 bases. The CDR3 runs 15 residues. CDR1 and CDR2 (germline): LNHDA, SQIVND (reference sequence). Unmatched junction bases numbered 3, after V lost 3 bases and J lost 7 bases. CDR3 coding DNA: TGTGCCAGTAGTATCCAGGGACAGGGGAATTCACCCCTCCACTTT. Translating gives CASSIQGQGNSPLHF.

This clone was counted only a few times. The chain carries TRBV5-1 and TRBJ1-3, with TRBD1 matching over 7 bases. The V segment lost 5 bases and the J segment 1 base; nucleotides outside the gene matches: 3. CDR1 is SGHRS, CDR2 YFSETQ, per germline. The CDR3 runs to 14 residues. The CDR3 bases are TGCGCCAGCAGGGGACAGTATTCTGGAAACACCATATATTTT. Protein: CASRGQYSGNTIYF.

This rearrangement joins TRBV5-1 to TRBJ1-1; 8 positions match TRBD1. Germline assignment: CDR1 SGHRS and CDR2 YFSETQ. V shed 0 bases, J shed 5 bases, and the junction held 0 bases outside the gene matches. CDR3 size: 13 residues. In DNA form, the CDR3 reads TGCGCCAGCAGCTTGGACAGGGGGACTGAAGCTTTCTTT. This translates into CASSLDRGTEAFF.

This clone was counted only a few times. This chain connects TRBV7-2 to TRBJ1-2, with 7 bases aligning to TRBD1. CDR1 is SGHTA, CDR2 FQGNSA, per germline. This CDR3 region has 13 residues. The V and J ends lost 5 bases and 5 bases, in that order; junction bases with no gene match: 5. The chain's CDR3 is CASSLTGRYGYTF. DNA for the CDR3: TGTGCCAGCAGCCTGACAGGGCGGTATGGCTACACCTTC.

This clone turned up a few times. This chain links TRBV5-4 with TRBJ2-1, with 10 bases aligning to TRBD2. Per the germline V gene, CDR1 is SGHNT and CDR2 is YYREEE (reference sequence). J gave up 4 bases and V 0 bases, and 4 bases lay outside the gene matches. The CDR3 extends over 16 amino acids. CDR3 sequence: CASSLGGAGGYNEQFF. CDR3 bases: TGTGCCAGCAGCTTGGGCGGAGCGGGGGGGTACAATGAGCAGTTCTTC.

V usage is TRBV7-9 and J usage is TRBJ1-1; TRBD1 agrees at 7 bases. The CDR3 is 15 residues long. Looked up from germline, CDR1 is SEHNR and CDR2 is FQNEAQ (reference sequence). V was clipped by 4 bases and J by 0 bases; unmatched bases: 5. CDR3 coding DNA: TGTGCCAGCAGCTCTGGACAGGACCTGAACACTGAAGCTTTCTTT. Translation gives CASSSGQDLNTEAFF. The full variable domain, with the rest looked up from reference TRBV7-9 and TRBJ1-1, is DTGVSQNPRHKITKRGQNVTFRCDPISEHNRLYWYRQTLGQGPEFLTYFQNEAQLEKSRLLSDRFSAERPKGSFSTLEIQRTEQGDSAMYLCASSSGQDLNTEAFFGQGTRLTVV.

The chain employs TRBV1 and TRBJ1-4; the table's D call, TRBD1, has no DNA check behind it. TRBV1 is described as a pseudogene. The length of the CDR3 is 20 residues. The CDR3 DNA follows: TGCACCAGCAGCCAACACCGACAGGGCCACACCAAGGCAACTAATGAAAAACTGTTTTTT. Translation: CTSSQHRQGHTKATNEKLFF.

For the CDR3, the DNA is TGTGCCAGCAGCCCGGCTGGGGACACTGAAGCTTTCTTT. Translating gives CASSPAGDTEAFF. The chain uses TRBV7-3 and TRBJ1-1; no clear D gene. The CDR3 consists of 13 residues. V gave up 5 bases and J gave up 3 bases, with 10 bases separating them. Germline V CDR1 and CDR2: SGHTA, FQGTGA.

J is TRBJ1-2 and V is TRBV18; 7 positions match TRBD1. The CDR3 covers 14 residues. V shed 3 bases, J shed 7 bases, and the junction held 8 bases outside the gene matches. CDR1 and CDR2 from the germline V gene are KGHSH and LQKENI. CDR3 in amino acids: CASSPSGTVGGYTF. The CDR3 DNA sequence: TGTGCCAGCTCACCCTCCGGGACAGTCGGTGGCTACACCTTC.

The chain is built from TRBV29-1 and TRBJ1-1, with a weak D call TRBD1 (5 bases). V shed 4 bases and J shed 0 bases, with 6 bases lying between them. There are 12 residues in the CDR3. Per germline, CDR1 SQVTM and CDR2 ANQGSEA. The DNA of the CDR3 is TGCAGCGTTGGACAGATGAACACTGAAGCTTTCTTT. Translating gives CSVGQMNTEAFF.

The chain uses TRBV7-2 and TRBJ1-2; D gene uncertain. The V and J ends lost 1 base and 3 bases respectively, with 6 bases between them. This CDR3 region has 13 residues. The germline V gene has CDR1 SGHTA and CDR2 FQGNSA. CDR3 DNA sequence: TGTGCCAGCAGCTTAGAACGGGACTATGGCTACACCTTC. It specifies CASSLERDYGYTF.

This clone was picked up one time. The rearrangement joins TRBV27 to TRBJ2-7; D is perhaps TRBD2 (5 bases). Trimming took off 3 bases at V and 0 bases at J, with 9 bases between the two ends. Germline assignment: CDR1 MNHEY and CDR2 SMNVEV (reference sequence). This CDR3 is 14 amino acids long. The CDR3 here is CASSFFRDSYEQYF. As DNA, the CDR3 is TGTGCCAGCAGTTTCTTCCGGGACTCCTACGAGCAGTACTTC.

V usage is TRBV2 and J usage is TRBJ1-4; D unresolved. CDR3 length: 13 amino acids. The V gene lost 6 bases and the J gene lost 7 bases, with 12 bases spanning the gap. Germline CDR1 reads SNHLY; CDR2 reads FYNNEI. The CDR3 region is CASRAGFGEKLFF. In nucleotides, the CDR3 is TGTGCCAGCAGGGCCGGGTTTGGTGAAAAACTGTTTTTT.

The gene calls are TRBV6-5 and TRBJ2-3; TRBD2 agrees at 9 bases. V shed 6 bases, J shed 5 bases, and the junction held 6 bases outside the gene matches. Germline CDR1 and CDR2: MNHEY and SVGAGI. The CDR3 spans 14 residues. The CDR3 loop is CASRPGTSLDTQYF. CDR3 in DNA: TGTGCCAGCAGGCCCGGGACTAGCCTAGATACGCAGTATTTT.

This clone was seen just once. This chain uses TRBV12-5 with TRBJ2-5; D call uncertain. The closer fit of TRBJ2-7 to the DNA end suggests the J call may be wrong. The CDR3 has 15 residues. Germline V gives CDR1 LGHNT, CDR2 FRNRAP. The CDR3 here is CASGLVQLTSYEQYF. The CDR3 nucleotides are TGTGCTAGTGGTTTGGTTCAGCTAACCTCCTACGAGCAGTACTTC.

The gene calls are TRBV7-2 and TRBJ2-3; D is undetermined. V gave up 5 bases and J gave up 2 bases, with 20 bases separating them. The CDR3 spans 17 residues. Germline values: CDR1 SGHTA, CDR2 FQGNSA. CDR3 residues: CASSEMPGYRYTDTQYF. CDR3 in DNA: TGTGCCAGCAGCGAAATGCCCGGCTACAGATACACAGATACGCAGTATTTT.

The rearrangement joins TRBV7-2 to TRBJ1-1; D uncertain. The germline CDR1 and CDR2 sequences are SGHTA and FQGNSA. The V gene lost 1 base and the J gene lost 2 bases, with 5 bases spanning the gap. This CDR3 is built from 13 residues. CDR3 DNA: TGTGCCAGCAGCTTAGTCCCCAACACTGAAGCTTTCTTT. It specifies CASSLVPNTEAFF.

The chain combines TRBV2 with TRBJ1-2, with D possibly matching TRBD1 (6 bases). Germline CDR1 reads SNHLY; CDR2 reads FYNNEI. CDR3 length equals 14 residues. The V end was cut by 7 bases, the J end by 2 bases, with 14 bases between. DNA of the CDR3: TGTGCCAGCAACAGGGCAGGGACCAACTATGGCTACACCTTC. Residues: CASNRAGTNYGYTF.

The CDR3 loop reads CASSQVSGTGVGYTF. CDR3 coding DNA: TGCGCCAGCAGCCAAGTCTCCGGGACAGGGGTAGGCTACACCTTC. This chain uses TRBV4-3 with TRBJ1-2; TRBD1 matches at 10 bases. CDR1 and CDR2 from the germline V gene are LGHNA and YSLEER. CDR3 length: 15 residues. V shed 1 base and J 8 bases; nucleotides not matched to a gene: 7.

The genes are TRBV27 and TRBJ2-7, with 10 bases lining up with TRBD1. V shed 4 bases and J 5 bases; nucleotides not matched to a gene: 8. The CDR3 runs to 15 residues. The germline CDR1 and CDR2 sequences are MNHEY and SMNVEV (reference sequence). The CDR3 region has the DNA TGTGCCAGCAGTTCCGAGGGGACAGGGGTCCACGAGCAGTACTTC. It specifies CASSSEGTGVHEQYF.

V is TRBV6-1 and J is TRBJ1-5, with D perhaps TRBD1 (6 bases). Germline assignment: CDR1 MNHNS and CDR2 SASEGT. V shed 6 bases and J shed 2 bases, with 14 bases lying between them. CDR3 length equals 15 residues. The CDR3 region has the DNA TGTGCCAGCAGGGCCGGGACAACCGGCAATCAGCCCCAGCATTTT. Translation gives CASRAGTTGNQPQHF.

V and J are TRBV6-5 and TRBJ1-5, with 8 bases that match TRBD1. The V gene end was trimmed by 9 bases and the J gene end by 6 bases; junction bases not matched to a gene: 13. The germline CDR1 and CDR2 sequences are MNHEY and SVGAGI. This CDR3 is 15 amino acids long. CDR3 loop: CARIKSSGGSQPQHF. The CDR3 coding sequence is TGTGCCAGGATCAAATCATCAGGGGGCTCTCAGCCCCAGCATTTT.

The CDR3 DNA sequence: TGTGCCATCAGTGAGTCGACCTCTCGCGGGGGCACAGATACGCAGTATTTT. It yields the protein CAISESTSRGGTDTQYF. The J gene is TRBJ2-3, the V gene TRBV10-3; D perhaps matches TRBD2 (6 bases). Trimming took 0 bases from V and 1 from J, leaving 14 bases between them. The CDR3 sequence is 17 residues long. Germline V gene sequence: CDR1 ENHRY, CDR2 SYGVKD.

The chain uses TRBV2 and TRBJ2-1; TRBD1 agrees at 10 bases. With V trimmed by 5 bases and J by 4 bases, 5 bases remained unmatched. Germline CDR1 and CDR2: SNHLY and FYNNEI. This CDR3 region has 15 residues. CDR3 in DNA: TGTGCCAGCAGTCCTACGGACAGGGGGTACAATGAGCAGTTCTTC. This gives the protein CASSPTDRGYNEQFF. Looking up the rest from reference TRBV2 and TRBJ2-1 gives the full variable domain: EPEVTQTPSHQVTQMGQEVILRCVPISNHLYFYWYRQILGQKVEFLVSFYNNEISEKSEIFDDQFSVERPDGSNFTLKIRSTKLEDSAMYFCASSPTDRGYNEQFFGPGTRLTVL.

About this clone: Since the CDR3 does not end with the conserved phenylalanine or tryptophan, this likely comes from a read error. V gene TRBV2 combines with J gene TRBJ1-2; D is uncertain. From germline, CDR1 is SNHLY and CDR2 FYNNEI. The V end was cut by 4 bases, the J end by 10 bases, with 10 bases between. This CDR3 is 11 amino acids long. In nucleotides, the CDR3 is TGTGCCAGCAGTGGCTGGACCGACTACACCCTC. This encodes CASSGWTDYTL.

V usage is TRBV7-9 and J usage is TRBJ2-3; the D gene is possibly TRBD2 (6 bases). The V gene lost 4 bases and the J gene lost 6 bases, with 14 bases spanning the gap. Germline V CDR1 and CDR2: SEHNR, FQNEAQ (reference sequence). The CDR3 consists of 14 residues. CDR3 region: CASSSFRGRDTQYF. CDR3 in DNA: TGTGCCAGCAGCTCTTTCCGGGGGAGGGATACGCAGTATTTT.

This chain links TRBV13 with TRBJ1-2, with D perhaps matching TRBD1 (5 bases). Germline V CDR1 and CDR2: PRHDT, FYEKMQ (reference sequence). CDR3 length equals 14 residues. V dropped 5 bases and J dropped 3 bases, with 13 bases sitting between them. The CDR3, as DNA: TGTGCCAGCAGCCTGGGACGGGACTACTATGGCTACACCTTC. This gives the protein CASSLGRDYYGYTF.